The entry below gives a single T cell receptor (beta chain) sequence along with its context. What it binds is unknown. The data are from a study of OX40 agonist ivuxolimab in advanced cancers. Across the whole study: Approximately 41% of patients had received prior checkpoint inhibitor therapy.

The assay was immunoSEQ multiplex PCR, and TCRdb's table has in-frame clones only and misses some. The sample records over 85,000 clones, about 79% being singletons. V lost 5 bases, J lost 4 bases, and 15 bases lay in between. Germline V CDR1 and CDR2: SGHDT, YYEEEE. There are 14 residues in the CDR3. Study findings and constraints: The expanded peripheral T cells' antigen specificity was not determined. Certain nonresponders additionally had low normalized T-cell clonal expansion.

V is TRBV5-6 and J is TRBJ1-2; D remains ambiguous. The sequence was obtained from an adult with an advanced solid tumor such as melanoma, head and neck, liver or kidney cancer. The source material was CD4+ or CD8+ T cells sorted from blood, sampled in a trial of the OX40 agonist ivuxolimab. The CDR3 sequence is CASSLGLGGYGYTF. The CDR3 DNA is TGTGCCAGCAGTCTTGGGCTGGGTGGCTATGGCTACACCTTC.